This T cell receptor beta chain was documented in a study of CD4 T cell repertoires in COVID-19. Donors had recovered from mild-to-severe COVID-19. Comments on this clone: Its matching antigen is unknown.

The germline V and J ends were trimmed by 4 bases and 8 bases, with 15 bases remaining between them. The CDR3 is 13 amino acids. Germline CDR1 and CDR2: SGHNT and YYREEE (reference sequence). Only in-frame clones appear in the TCRdb table, and some are missing; sequencing was by immunoSEQ multiplex PCR. The data show some 71,000 clones, 83% seen once. General study points: In SARS-CoV and/or HKU1 spike cultures, between about 6.5 and 27% of SARS-CoV-2 clonotypes reappeared.

The V and J genes are TRBV5-4 and TRBJ1-2, with a weak D call TRBD1 (5 bases). The sequences come from CD4+ T cells from peripheral blood, collected after recovery from COVID-19. The sequence was collected from a human donor who had COVID-19. The CDR3 sequence: CASSLGGGGGYTF. The CDR3 DNA sequence: TGTGCCAGCAGCCTTGGGGGTGGCGGCGGCTACACCTTC. Full variable domain (outside the CDR3, taken from reference TRBV5-4 and TRBJ1-2): ETGVTQSPTHLIKTRGQQVTLRCSSQSGHNTVSWYQQALGQGPQFIFQYYREEENGRGNFPPRFSGLQFPNYSSELNVNALELDDSALYLCASSLGGGGGYTFGSGTRLTVV.